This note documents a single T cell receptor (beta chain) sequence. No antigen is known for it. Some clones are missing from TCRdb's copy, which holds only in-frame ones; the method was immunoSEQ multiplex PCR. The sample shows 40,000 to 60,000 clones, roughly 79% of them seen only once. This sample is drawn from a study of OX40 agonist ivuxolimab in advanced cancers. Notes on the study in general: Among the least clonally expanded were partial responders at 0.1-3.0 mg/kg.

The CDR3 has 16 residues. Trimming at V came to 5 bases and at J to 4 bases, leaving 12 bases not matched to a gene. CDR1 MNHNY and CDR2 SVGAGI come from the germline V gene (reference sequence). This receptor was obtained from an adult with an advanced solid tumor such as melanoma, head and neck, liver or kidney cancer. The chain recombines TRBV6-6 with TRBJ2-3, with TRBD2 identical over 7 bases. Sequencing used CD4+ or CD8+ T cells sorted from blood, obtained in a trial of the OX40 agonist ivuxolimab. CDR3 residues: CASSPPGGGLADTQYF. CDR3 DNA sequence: TGTGCCAGCAGTCCGCCGGGGGGAGGGCTAGCAGATACGCAGTATTTT.